These 10 T cell receptor beta chains were all obtained from the same sample, sequenced in a study of shared clonotypes between healthy human individuals (dated by TCRdb to about 2020). Libraries were constructed by the immunoSEQ multiplex PCR assay. TCRdb mirrors the immuneACCESS table, restricted to in-frame sequences. Some clones are absent from its copies; in checked studies, under half trace to an unresolved V gene, and the reason for the others is unknown. The sample table lists millions of clones, over 85% of them with a count of one. 0.3% to 0.4% of the sample goes to the ten largest clones. What was sequenced was naive CD4+ T cells from PBMCs. Read against the paper, the sample's cell subset or site label means: CD45RA+ positively selected. These receptors were taken from a man between 18 and 29 years old in good health. Some clones in this sample may be carry-over from other donors' samples.

The V gene is TRBV10-3, the J gene TRBJ2-7; the match to TRBD1 covers 9 bases. Trimming cost V 6 bases and J 4 bases; bases outside gene matches: 7. The CDR3 sequence is 14 residues long. The germline V gene has CDR1 ENHRY and CDR2 SYGVKD. In DNA form, the CDR3 reads TGTGCCATCAGGGTGACAGGGGGAAATTACGAGCAGTACTTC. Protein: CAIRVTGGNYEQYF.

The chain is built from TRBV5-1 and TRBJ2-1; TRBD2 agrees at 13 bases. CDR3 length equals 15 residues. Germline V gives CDR1 SGHRS, CDR2 YFSETQ. J gave up 9 bases and V 4 bases, and 7 bases lay outside the gene matches. CDR3 protein: CASSIGLAGAGEQFF. DNA of the CDR3: TGCGCCAGCAGCATAGGACTAGCGGGAGCGGGTGAGCAGTTCTTC.

As for this clone: Other DNA sequences in this sample translate to the same CDR3. The chain carries TRBV15 and TRBJ1-5; D perhaps matches TRBD1 (5 bases). This CDR3 has 15 residues. The germline gives CDR1 LNHNV, CDR2 YYDKDF (reference sequence). V lost 2 bases to trimming and J lost 0 bases, with 8 bases between them. CDR3 loop: CATSRTGYSNQPQHF. The CDR3 DNA sequence: TGTGCCACCAGCAGAACAGGATATAGCAATCAGCCCCAGCATTTT.

The chain has TRBV2 and TRBJ1-2; D call uncertain. Germline V gene lookup returns CDR1 SNHLY and CDR2 FYNNEI. This CDR3 comprises 13 residues. V shed 4 bases and J shed 8 bases, with 14 bases lying between them. CDR3 DNA sequence: TGTGCCAGCAGTGGTGTCGCATCCTCAGGCTACACCTTC. This codes for CASSGVASSGYTF.

The chain combines TRBV19 with TRBJ1-2, with D possibly matching TRBD1 (5 bases). Trimming cost V 5 bases and J 8 bases, with 18 bases left between them. The CDR3 loop spans 14 amino acids. Germline CDR1 LNHDA, CDR2 SQIVND (reference sequence). As DNA, the CDR3 is TGTGCCAGTAGTCTCAGGGAAACTGGTCGAGGCTACACCTTC. Its translation is CASSLRETGRGYTF.

On this clone itself: Other DNA sequences in this specimen translate into the identical CDR3. The chain links TRBV5-1 to TRBJ1-1; possibly TRBD1 for D (6 bases). The germline V and J ends were trimmed by 4 bases and 1 base, with 14 bases remaining between them. The germline CDR1 and CDR2 sequences are SGHRS and YFSETQ. CDR3 size: 15 residues. The CDR3 here is CASSLLGQQNTEAFF. The CDR3 DNA is TGCGCCAGCAGCCTACTCGGACAGCAGAACACTGAAGCTTTCTTT.

Comment on this clone: The sample has other DNA sequences that encode this CDR3 too. The gene calls are TRBV5-1 and TRBJ2-3; no clear D gene. The CDR3 length is 13 residues. CDR1 and CDR2 (germline): SGHRS, YFSETQ. Trimming stripped 4 bases from V and 2 bases from J, with 8 bases between. CDR3 sequence reads: CASSREPTDTQYF. The CDR3 region has the DNA TGCGCCAGCAGCAGAGAACCCACAGATACGCAGTATTTT.

The chain joins TRBV5-1 to TRBJ2-5, with 10 bases identical to TRBD1. CDR1 is SGHRS and CDR2 is YFSETQ in the germline V gene. V trimming: 5 bases; J trimming: 1 base; junction bases outside the gene matches: 5. The CDR3 loop spans 15 amino acids. This CDR3 reads CASSSGTGVQETQYF. Here the CDR3 DNA reads TGCGCCAGCAGTTCCGGGACAGGGGTCCAAGAGACCCAGTACTTC.

V and J are TRBV5-6 and TRBJ2-1, with TRBD2 matching 14 bases. This CDR3 is built from 19 residues. J lost 3 bases, V lost 6 bases, and 14 bases had no gene match. Germline CDR1 is SGHDT and CDR2 is YYEEEE. This chain's CDR3 is CASMSPGLAGVLYYNEQFF. CDR3 nucleotides: TGTGCCAGCATGAGTCCGGGACTAGCGGGAGTCTTATACTACAATGAGCAGTTCTTC.

The CDR3 DNA sequence: TGTGCCAGCAGCCGCGGACAGATCGGGGGGACCCAGTACTTC. Its translation is CASSRGQIGGTQYF. This sequence joins TRBV5-4 and TRBJ2-5; the D gene could be TRBD1 or TRBD2 (6 bases each). Trimming left V 4 bases short and J 7 bases short, with 17 bases between. The CDR3 has 14 residues. From germline, CDR1 is SGHNT and CDR2 YYREEE (reference sequence).